Shown below are 3 T cell receptor beta chains from a single sample sequenced in a study of T-cell memory formation after mild COVID-19. TCRdb ran MiXCR on the 5' RACE reads and lists one entry per CDR3 protein. Of hundreds of thousands of distinct CDR3 sequences listed, roughly 18% are singletons. Sequences were obtained from PBMCs or a T cell subset sorted from them (not recorded which). The receptors stem from an adult woman who had mild COVID-19 (a few samples of this study predate the infection). Cell type and time point are not known.

V is TRBV5-4 and J is TRBJ2-3, with 7 bases matching TRBD2. CDR3 length: 17 amino acids. Losses at the gene ends were 0 bases for V and 8 bases for J; bases not matched to a gene: 15. CDR1 SGHNT and CDR2 YYREEE come from the germline V gene (reference sequence). In DNA form, the CDR3 reads TGTGCCAGCAGCTTGGTTCTAGCGGCGCTTGGGGTGGGTACGCAGTATTTT. Translated, it gives CASSLVLAALGVGTQYF.

There are many counts of this clonotype. The V and J genes are TRBV7-9 and TRBJ2-1, with TRBD2 matching 9 bases. There are 14 residues in the CDR3. Germline trimming cut 6 bases from V and 0 bases from J; bases unmatched to any gene: 0. The germline V gene has CDR1 SEHNR and CDR2 FQNEAQ (reference sequence). The CDR3 DNA reads as TGTGCCAGCAGGCGGGGGGGCTCCTACAATGAGCAGTTCTTC. Encoded protein: CASRRGGSYNEQFF.

This chain joins TRBV15 and TRBJ2-1; D is undetermined. This CDR3 spans 13 amino acids. Trimming pared 0 bases from V and 7 bases from J, leaving 7 bases between. CDR1 is LNHNV, CDR2 YYDKDF, per germline (reference sequence). CDR3 sequence (DNA): TGTGCCACCAGCAGAGACGGTGAAAATGAGCAGTTCTTC. Protein sequence: CATSRDGENEQFF.